This T cell receptor (beta chain) was sequenced in a study of beta chain features in type 1 diabetes (dated by TCRdb to the late 2010s). Some background on the complete study: No differences in mean age, gender distribution, total cell number or subset yield were found between patients and healthy donors. A total of some 100,000,000 sorted cells were examined across all samples, and a strong correlation was observed between cell number per subset and RNA yield. In the study, recently diagnosed type 1 diabetes patients and matched healthy donors were compared on the TCRB repertoires of their sorted circulating CD4+ T cell subsets. Whereas all 30 or so donors provided naive and central memory subsets, regulatory and stem cell-like memory subsets were isolated from just 8 patients and about 8 healthy donors.

Each donor gave one peripheral blood draw, roughly 0.12 L on average, collected into heparinised tubes. A BD FACSAria II was used to sort naive, central memory, regulatory and stem cell-like memory CD4+ T cells with a panel that included CD45RO, CCR7, CD25, CD127, CD95 and CD27. A purity above 98% was achieved for all sorted populations. Right away, PBMCs were isolated by Lymphoprep density gradient centrifugation and were stained directly, with no culture step. So that batch effects would be minimized, each experiment stained and sorted samples in pairs, pairing one healthy donor with one patient. Sequences SGHRS (CDR1) and YFSETQ (CDR2) are obtained from the germline V gene. CDR3 length: 14 amino acids, cysteine to phenylalanine. Kept here is only the CDR3 DNA, which spans 42 bases and is read in frame from base 1. Deletion took 0 bases off V and 2 bases off J, with a span of 8 bases between the germline ends.

What the authors observed across the whole study: Patients with type 1 diabetes made fewer insertions and deleted more nucleotides at VDJ recombination sites, implying thymic rearrangement abnormalities. Naive, central memory and regulatory TCRB repertoires appeared to be more alike among patients than among healthy donors. Sequencing cDNA rather than genomic DNA could over-represent highly expressing activated cells, although activation and CD3 levels did not differ between groups. Shorter templates might be favored by PCR, yet because patient and control samples were amplified and corrected together, any such skew would affect both groups equally. Type 1 diabetes patients showed a moderate but significant shortening of TCRB CDR3 length in all four CD4+ subsets. Because small numbers of individuals were included in the HLA sub-analyses, any influence of HLA type on TCRB rearrangement was left unresolved.

Comment on this clone: Its antigen specificity is not known. A much larger clone sits a single nucleotide away, making a read error possible.

The High Capacity cDNA Reverse Transcription Kit was used to reverse transcribe all of the isolated RNA, meaning that expressed TCRB transcripts were what got sequenced. Naive, central memory and regulatory T cell samples underwent deep immunoSEQ sequencing, averaging around 4 million total reads per sample. Sorted cells were lysed in RLT buffer, and RNA was extracted using DNase-treated RNeasy Micro or Mini kits according to cell number. To prevent cross-contamination, every cell subset was processed on its own, while patient and healthy donor samples were processed together. The immunoSEQ multiplex PCR was used to amplify TCRB sequences from cDNA, generating 87-bp fragments that spanned the CDR3 region. The amplicons were sequenced using the Illumina HiSeq platform. Turning to the authors' computational methods: PCR bias was corrected computationally using synthetic template baselines, and reads within Hamming distance 2 were collapsed, with unmergeable singletons discarded. By aligning reads against IMGT, V, D and J genes, CDR3 length, and insertions or deletions at six rearrangement sites were assigned. Within each subset, clonotype counts were normalized to sorted cell number, after which true diversity and Gini coefficients were computed with the tcR R package. The overlap coefficient, calculated on TCRB nucleotide sequences, was used to quantify repertoire sharing. This immuneACCESS table, as held by TCRdb, lists in-frame sequences with V and J called but not all clones. Of the missing ones, under half trace to an unresolved V gene in checked studies; the others have no known cause. From that table come the V and J calls and clone size; the DNA was used to work out D and trimming. In this sample the table shows a few hundred thousand clones, 8% to 10% of which occur a single time. The ten most abundant clones make up about 0.63% of the sample.

This receptor was obtained from a man younger than 40 with type 1 diabetes. Sequenced sample: central memory CD4+ T cells from blood. This receptor chain uses TRBV5-1 and TRBJ2-5, with the D gene not confidently named. The DNA reads as follows: TGCGCCAGCAGCTTGGGCGGCCGACAAGAGACCCAGTACTTC. Its translation reads: CASSLGGRQETQYF.